The clone carrying this TCR beta chain appeared a single time. This entry is derived from a study of blood T cell repertoires in COVID-19. Overall study context: Donors in the United States, Italy and Spain gave samples during acute or convalescent COVID-19. From T cells, B-cell-depleted T cells, or PBMCs came the material, which was cDNA or gDNA.

The CDR3 has 15 amino acids. V lost 1 base to trimming and J lost 3 bases, with 13 bases between them. CDR1 is SGHAT, CDR2 FQNNGV, per germline. Original methodology: Amplification with reference gene primers provided the estimates of nucleated cell counts. Profiled with immunoSEQ multiplex PCR; TCRdb holds only in-frame clones, not every one. The DNA was the basis for D and trimming; V, J and clone size are from that table. The data hold over 600,000 clones, with 70% to 90% observed a single time. Input material: peripheral blood. This chain connects TRBV11-2 to TRBJ2-7; a possible D gene is TRBD2 (7 bases). The receptor was derived from a woman under 30 with acute or convalescent COVID-19. CDR3 residues: CASSLALGGRYEQYF. The CDR3 DNA reads as TGTGCCAGCAGCTTAGCTCTCGGGGGGCGCTACGAGCAGTACTTC.